This entry describes one T cell receptor (beta chain). The method was immunoSEQ multiplex PCR; TCRdb's version includes in-frame clones alone and lacks a portion of them. Found here are roughly 87,000 clones, 70% to 90% of them singletons; the top ten hold roughly 5.1%. In germline, CDR1 is LGHDT, CDR2 YNNKEL (reference sequence). Trimming stripped 0 bases from V and 6 bases from J, with 8 bases between. The CDR3 runs 14 residues. This specimen belongs to a study of blood T cell repertoires in COVID-19. The receptor was isolated from a man aged 35 to 55 with acute or convalescent COVID-19. Specimen: peripheral blood. The chain joins TRBV3-1 (or the pseudogene TRBV3-2) to TRBJ2-2; D unresolved. The CDR3 is CASSQDRWPGELFF. CDR3 DNA: TGTGCCAGCAGCCAAGATCGATGGCCCGGGGAGCTGTTTTTT.